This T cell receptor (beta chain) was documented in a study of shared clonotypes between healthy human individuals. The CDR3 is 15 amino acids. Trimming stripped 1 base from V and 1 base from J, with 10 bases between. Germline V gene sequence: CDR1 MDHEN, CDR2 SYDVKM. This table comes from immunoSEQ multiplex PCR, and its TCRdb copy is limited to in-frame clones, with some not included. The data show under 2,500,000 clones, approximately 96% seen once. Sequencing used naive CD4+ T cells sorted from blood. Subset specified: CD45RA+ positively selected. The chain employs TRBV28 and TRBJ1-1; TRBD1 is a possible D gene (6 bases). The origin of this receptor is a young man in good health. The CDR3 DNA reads TGTGCCAGCAGTTTATTTACAGGGCGGAACACTGAAGCTTTCTTT. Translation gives CASSLFTGRNTEAFF.